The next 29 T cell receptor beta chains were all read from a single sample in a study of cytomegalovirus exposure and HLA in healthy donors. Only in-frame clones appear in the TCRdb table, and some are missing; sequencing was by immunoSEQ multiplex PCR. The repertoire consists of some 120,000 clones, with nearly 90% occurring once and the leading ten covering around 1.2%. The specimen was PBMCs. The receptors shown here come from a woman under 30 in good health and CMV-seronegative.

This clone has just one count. CDR3 in DNA: TGTGCCAGCAGCGGGACTAGCGGGAGGGCCGGCACCGGGGAGCTGTTTTTT. It encodes CASSGTSGRAGTGELFF. The chain is built from TRBV25-1 and TRBJ2-2; 16 positions agree with TRBD2. Germline-derived CDR1 and CDR2 are MGHDK and SYGVNS. V lost 6 bases, J lost 4 bases, and 5 bases stayed unmatched. This CDR3 region has 17 residues.

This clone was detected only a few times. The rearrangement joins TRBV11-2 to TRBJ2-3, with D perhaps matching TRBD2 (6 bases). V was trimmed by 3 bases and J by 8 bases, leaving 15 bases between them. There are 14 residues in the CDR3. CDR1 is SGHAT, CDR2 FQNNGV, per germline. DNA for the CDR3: TGTGCCAGCAGCTTCGGGCAGGAGGGAGGTACGCAGTATTTT. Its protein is CASSFGQEGGTQYF.

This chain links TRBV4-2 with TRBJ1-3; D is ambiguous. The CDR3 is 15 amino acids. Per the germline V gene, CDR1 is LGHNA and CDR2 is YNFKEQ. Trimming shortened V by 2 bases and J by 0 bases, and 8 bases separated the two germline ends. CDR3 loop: CASSQRGVSGNTIYF. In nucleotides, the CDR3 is TGTGCCAGCAGCCAAAGAGGAGTCTCTGGAAACACCATATATTTT.

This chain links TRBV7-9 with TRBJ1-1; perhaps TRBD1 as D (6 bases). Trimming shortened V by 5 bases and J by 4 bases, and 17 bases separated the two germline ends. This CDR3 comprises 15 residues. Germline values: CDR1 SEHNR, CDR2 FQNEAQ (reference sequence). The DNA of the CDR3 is TGTGCCAGCAGCCATCGACAGGTTCACAGCACTGAAGCTTTCTTT. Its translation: CASSHRQVHSTEAFF.

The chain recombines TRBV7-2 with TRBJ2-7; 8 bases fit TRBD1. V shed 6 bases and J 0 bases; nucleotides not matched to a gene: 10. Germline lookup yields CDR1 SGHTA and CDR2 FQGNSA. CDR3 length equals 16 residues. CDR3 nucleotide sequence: TGTGCCAGCAGGTATACCGGGACAGGTGACTCCTACGAGCAGTACTTC. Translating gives CASRYTGTGDSYEQYF.

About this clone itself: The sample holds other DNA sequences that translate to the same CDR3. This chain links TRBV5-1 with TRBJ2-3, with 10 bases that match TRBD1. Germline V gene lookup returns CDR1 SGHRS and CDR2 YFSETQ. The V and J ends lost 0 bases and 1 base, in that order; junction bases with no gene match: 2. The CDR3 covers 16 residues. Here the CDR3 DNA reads TGCGCCAGCAGCTTGGCCGGGACAGGGGGCACAGATACGCAGTATTTT. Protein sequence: CASSLAGTGGTDTQYF.

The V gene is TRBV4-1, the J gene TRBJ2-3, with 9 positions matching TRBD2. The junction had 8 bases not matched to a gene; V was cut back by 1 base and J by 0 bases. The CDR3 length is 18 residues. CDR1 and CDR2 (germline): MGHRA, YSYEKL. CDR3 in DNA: TGCGCCAGCAGCCAAGTCGGGGCTAGCGGGGAAAGCACAGATACGCAGTATTTT. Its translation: CASSQVGASGESTDTQYF.

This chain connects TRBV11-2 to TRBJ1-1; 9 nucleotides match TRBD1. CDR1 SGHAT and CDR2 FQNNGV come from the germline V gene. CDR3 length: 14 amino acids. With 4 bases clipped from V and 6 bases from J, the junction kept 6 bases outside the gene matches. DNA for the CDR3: TGTGCCAGCAGCTCTACAGGGGGCGCCCCTGAAGCTTTCTTT. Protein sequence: CASSSTGGAPEAFF. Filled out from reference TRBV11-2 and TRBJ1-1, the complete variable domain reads EAGVAQSPRYKIIEKRQSVAFWCNPISGHATLYWYQQILGQGPKLLIQFQNNGVVDDSQLPKDRFSAERLKGVDSTLKIQPAKLEDSAVYLCASSSTGGAPEAFFGQGTRLTVV.

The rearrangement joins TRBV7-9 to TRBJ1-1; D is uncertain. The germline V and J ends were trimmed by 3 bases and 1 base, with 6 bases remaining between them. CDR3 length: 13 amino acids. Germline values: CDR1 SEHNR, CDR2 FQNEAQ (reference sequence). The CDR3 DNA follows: TGTGCCAGCAGCTTGGGCAGGAACACTGAAGCTTTCTTT. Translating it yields CASSLGRNTEAFF. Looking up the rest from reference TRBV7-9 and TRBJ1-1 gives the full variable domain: DTGVSQNPRHKITKRGQNVTFRCDPISEHNRLYWYRQTLGQGPEFLTYFQNEAQLEKSRLLSDRFSAERPKGSFSTLEIQRTEQGDSAMYLCASSLGRNTEAFFGQGTRLTVV.

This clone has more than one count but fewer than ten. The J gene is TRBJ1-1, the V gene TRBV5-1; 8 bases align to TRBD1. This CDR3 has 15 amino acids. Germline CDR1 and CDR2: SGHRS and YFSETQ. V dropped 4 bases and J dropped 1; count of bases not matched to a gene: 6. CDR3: CASSTKTGENTEAFF. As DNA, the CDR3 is TGCGCCAGCAGCACTAAGACAGGGGAGAACACTGAAGCTTTCTTT.

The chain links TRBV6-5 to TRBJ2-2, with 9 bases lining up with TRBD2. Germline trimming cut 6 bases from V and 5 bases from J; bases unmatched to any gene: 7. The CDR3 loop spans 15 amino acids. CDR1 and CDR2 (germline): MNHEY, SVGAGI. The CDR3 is CASSSSGAGTGELFF. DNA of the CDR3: TGTGCCAGCAGCTCTAGCGGGGCCGGGACCGGGGAGCTGTTTTTT.

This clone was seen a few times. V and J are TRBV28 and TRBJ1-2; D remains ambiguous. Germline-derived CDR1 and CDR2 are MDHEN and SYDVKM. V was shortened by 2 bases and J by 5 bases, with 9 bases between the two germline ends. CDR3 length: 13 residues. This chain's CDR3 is CASSLPGSYGYTF. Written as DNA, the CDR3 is TGTGCCAGCAGTTTACCCGGTTCGTATGGCTACACCTTC.

The CDR3 protein is CASSLDTYGYTF. The DNA of the CDR3 is TGTGCCAGCAGTCTTGACACCTATGGCTACACCTTC. The chain couples TRBV28 to TRBJ1-2; D call uncertain. This CDR3 comprises 12 residues. Trimming stripped 5 bases from V and 4 bases from J, with 8 bases between. Germline CDR1 reads MDHEN; CDR2 reads SYDVKM.

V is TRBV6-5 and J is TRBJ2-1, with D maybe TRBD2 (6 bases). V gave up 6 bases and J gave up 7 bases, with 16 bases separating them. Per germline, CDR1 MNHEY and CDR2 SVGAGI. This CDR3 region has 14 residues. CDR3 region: CASRYMGLQNEQFF. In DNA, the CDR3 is TGTGCCAGCAGATACATGGGACTTCAAAATGAGCAGTTCTTC.

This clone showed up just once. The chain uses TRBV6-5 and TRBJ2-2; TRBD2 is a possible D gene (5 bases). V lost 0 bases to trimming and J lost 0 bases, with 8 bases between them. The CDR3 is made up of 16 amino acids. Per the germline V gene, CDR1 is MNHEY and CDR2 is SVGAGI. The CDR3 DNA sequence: TGTGCCAGCAGTTACTCGCTTAGCGCGAACACCGGGGAGCTGTTTTTT. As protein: CASSYSLSANTGELFF.

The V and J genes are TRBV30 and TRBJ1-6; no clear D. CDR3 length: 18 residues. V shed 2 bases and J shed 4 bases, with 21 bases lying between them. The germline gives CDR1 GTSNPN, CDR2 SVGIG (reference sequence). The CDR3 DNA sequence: TGTGCCTGGAGTCATCAGGTTCCGTCGACCAGATATAATTCACCCCTCCACTTT. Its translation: CAWSHQVPSTRYNSPLHF.

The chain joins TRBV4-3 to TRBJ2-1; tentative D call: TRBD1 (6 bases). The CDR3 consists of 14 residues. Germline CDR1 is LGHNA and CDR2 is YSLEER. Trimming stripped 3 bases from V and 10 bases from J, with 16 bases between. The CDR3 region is CASSQDQGIGEQFF. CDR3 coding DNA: TGCGCCAGCAGCCAGGATCAGGGGATAGGGGAGCAGTTCTTC.

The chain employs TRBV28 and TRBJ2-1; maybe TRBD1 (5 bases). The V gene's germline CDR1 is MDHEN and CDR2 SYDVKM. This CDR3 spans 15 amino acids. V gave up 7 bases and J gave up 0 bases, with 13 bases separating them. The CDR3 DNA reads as TGTGCCAGCACCCCGCAGGGAAGCTCCTACAATGAGCAGTTCTTC. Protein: CASTPQGSSYNEQFF.

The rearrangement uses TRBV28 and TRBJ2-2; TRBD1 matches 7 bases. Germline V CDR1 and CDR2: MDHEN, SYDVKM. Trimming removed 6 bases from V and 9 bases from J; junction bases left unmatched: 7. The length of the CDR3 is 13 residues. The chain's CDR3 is CASSQDRVRELFF. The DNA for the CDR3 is TGTGCCAGCAGCCAAGACAGGGTCCGGGAGCTGTTTTTT.

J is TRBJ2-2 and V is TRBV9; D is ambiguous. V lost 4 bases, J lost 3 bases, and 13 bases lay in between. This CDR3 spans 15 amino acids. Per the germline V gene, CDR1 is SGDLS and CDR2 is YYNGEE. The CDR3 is CASSNPDKYTGELFF. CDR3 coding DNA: TGTGCCAGCAGCAATCCCGACAAGTACACCGGGGAGCTGTTTTTT.

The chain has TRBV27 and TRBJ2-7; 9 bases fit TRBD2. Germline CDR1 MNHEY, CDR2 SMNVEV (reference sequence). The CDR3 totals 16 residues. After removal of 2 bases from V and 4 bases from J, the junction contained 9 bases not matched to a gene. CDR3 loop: CASSLRGGGVVYEQYF. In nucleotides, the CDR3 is TGTGCCAGCAGTTTACGTGGCGGGGGGGTGGTGTACGAGCAGTACTTC.

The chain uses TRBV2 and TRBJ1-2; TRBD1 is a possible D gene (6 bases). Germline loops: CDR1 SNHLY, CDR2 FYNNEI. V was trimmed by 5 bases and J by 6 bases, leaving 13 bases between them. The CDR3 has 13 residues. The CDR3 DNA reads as TGTGCCAGCAGTCCCCAGGGGAAGGATGGCTACACCTTC. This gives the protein CASSPQGKDGYTF.

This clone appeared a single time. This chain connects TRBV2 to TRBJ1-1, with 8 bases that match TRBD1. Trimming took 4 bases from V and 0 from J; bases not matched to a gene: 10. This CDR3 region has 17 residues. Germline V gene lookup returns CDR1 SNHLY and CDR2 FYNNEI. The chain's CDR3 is CASSVGAGGLMNTEAFF. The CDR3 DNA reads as TGTGCCAGCAGTGTTGGGGCAGGGGGCTTAATGAACACTGAAGCTTTCTTT.

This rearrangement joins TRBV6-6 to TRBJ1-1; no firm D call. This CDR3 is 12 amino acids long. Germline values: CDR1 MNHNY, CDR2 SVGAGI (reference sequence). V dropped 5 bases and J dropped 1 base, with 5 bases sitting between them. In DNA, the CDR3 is TGTGCCAGCAGTAGACAGAACACTGAAGCTTTCTTT. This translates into CASSRQNTEAFF.

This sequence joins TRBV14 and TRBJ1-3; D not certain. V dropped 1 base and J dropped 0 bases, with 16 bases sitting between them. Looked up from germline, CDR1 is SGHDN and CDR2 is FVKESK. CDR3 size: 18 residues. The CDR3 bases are TGTGCCAGCAGCCAAGCCCCCTCCATGTTACTCTCTGGAAACACCATATATTTT. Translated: CASSQAPSMLLSGNTIYF.

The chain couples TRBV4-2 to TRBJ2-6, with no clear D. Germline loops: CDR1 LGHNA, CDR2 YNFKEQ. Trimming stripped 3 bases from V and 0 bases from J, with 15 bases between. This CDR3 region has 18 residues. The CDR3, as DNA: TGTGCCAGCAGCCAGAGGTGGTCGGAGCACTCTGGGGCCAACGTCCTGACTTTC. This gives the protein CASSQRWSEHSGANVLTF.

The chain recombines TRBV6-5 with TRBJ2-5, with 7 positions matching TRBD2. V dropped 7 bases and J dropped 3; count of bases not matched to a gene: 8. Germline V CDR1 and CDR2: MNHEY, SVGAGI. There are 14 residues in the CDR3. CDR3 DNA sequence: TGTGCCAGCAAAGATCCTAGCGGCAAAGAGACCCAGTACTTC. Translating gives CASKDPSGKETQYF.

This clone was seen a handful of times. CDR3 coding DNA: TGTGCCTGGTCGGAGGACAGGAACACTGAAGCTTTCTTT. Its translation: CAWSEDRNTEAFF. V usage is TRBV30 and J usage is TRBJ1-1; D might be TRBD1 (6 bases). This CDR3 is built from 13 residues. V dropped 5 bases and J dropped 1 base, with 11 bases sitting between them. From germline, CDR1 is GTSNPN and CDR2 SVGIG (reference sequence).

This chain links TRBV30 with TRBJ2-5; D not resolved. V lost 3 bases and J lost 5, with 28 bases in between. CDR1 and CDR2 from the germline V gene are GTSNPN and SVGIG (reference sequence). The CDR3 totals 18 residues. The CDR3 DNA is TGTGCCTGGAGCGAAGGTCTAATATTGAGGTCCCGAGCGGAGACCCAGTACTTC. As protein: CAWSEGLILRSRAETQYF.